The present T cell receptor beta chain was sequenced within a study of cytomegalovirus exposure and HLA in healthy donors. Whole-study context: Within the Caucasian-associated ancestry cluster were 65% to 85% of the roughly 380 genotyped donors.

V dropped 2 bases and J dropped 5 bases, with 13 bases sitting between them. Germline CDR1 SGDLS, CDR2 YYNGEE. This CDR3 region has 14 residues. The study ran its PCR with 60 Vbeta and 13 Jbeta primers. Repertoires were generated with immunoSEQ multiplex PCR, while TCRdb's copy carries only in-frame clones and drops some. This sample has 150,000 to 200,000 clones, with 75% to 85% found just once. The rearrangement joins TRBV9 to TRBJ1-2, with a possible D match to TRBD1 (6 bases). Sequencing was carried out using PBMCs. The receptor was derived from a woman aged 50 to 60 in good health and CMV-seronegative. CDR3 amino acids: CASSVGGRRYGYTF. CDR3 in DNA: TGTGCCAGCAGCGTTGGGGGCAGGCGATATGGCTACACCTTC.